These T cell receptor beta chains were read from a single sample in a study of CD8 T cells in ankylosing spondylitis. Using its own MiXCR run on the 5' RACE reads, TCRdb lists one record per CDR3 protein. Here the sample spans 40,000 or so distinct CDR3 sequences, 3% being singletons. Sequencing used blood, either unsorted or a sorted T cell fraction (not recorded which). These receptors all come from a male donor with ankylosing spondylitis or in good health (not recorded which). The CDR3 runs from the conserved cysteine through the conserved F or W. D genes are given only for firm matches. Not all rows give a size; the values are once, few, many and, for expanded clones, a class.

j_gene | len | d_gene | v_gene | abundance | CDR3nt | CDR3aa
TRBJ2-4 | 16 | . | TRBV9 | many | TGTGCCAGCAGCGTAGCCCAGAATAGAGCCAAAAACATTCAGTACTTC | CASSVAQNRAKNIQYF
TRBJ2-5 | 15 | . | TRBV9 | many | TGTGCCAGCAGCGTAGCATCCGGGCCTGCGGAGACCCAGTACTTC | CASSVASGPAETQYF
TRBJ1-3 | 15 | . | TRBV9 | many | TGTGCCAGCAGCCCGCAGGGTTCCTCTGGAAACACCATATATTTT | CASSPQGSSGNTIYF
TRBJ2-1 | 15 | TRBD2 | TRBV9 | many | TGTGCCAGCAGCGGTGGCGGGAGGGCTTACAATGAGCAGTTCTTC | CASSGGGRAYNEQFF
TRBJ2-2 | 14 | . | TRBV9 | many | TGTGCCAGCAGCGTAGGAGGGGTCGCGGGGGAGCTGTTTTTT | CASSVGGVAGELFF
TRBJ2-3 | 16 | TRBD2 | TRBV9 | many | TGTGCCAGCAGCTCCCGAACTAGCGGGGGCACAGATACGCAGTATTTT | CASSSRTSGGTDTQYF
TRBJ2-2 | 16 | . | TRBV9 | many | TGTGCCAGCAGCCTCTTAAGCGGAGCGAACACCGGGGAGCTGTTTTTT | CASSLLSGANTGELFF
TRBJ2-5 | 14 | TRBD1 | TRBV9 | many | TGTGCCAGCAGCACGGACAGGGGGGGAGAGACCCAGTACTTC | CASSTDRGGETQYF
TRBJ2-4 | 13 | . | TRBV9 | medium-sized | TGTGCCAGCAGCGTCGGAGCCAAAAACATTCAGTACTTC | CASSVGAKNIQYF
TRBJ2-1 | 13 | . | TRBV7-2 | many | TGTGCCAGACTAGGGAGGGGGAGGAATGAGCAGTTCTTC | CARLGRGRNEQFF
TRBJ2-2 | 17 | TRBD2 | TRBV9 | many | TGTGCCAGCAGCACGAAGGGACTAGCGGCGAACACCGGGGAGCTGTTTTTT | CASSTKGLAANTGELFF
TRBJ2-2 | 17 | TRBD1 | TRBV9 | many | TGTGCCAGCAGCGTTGGGACAGGGGGCGCGAACACCGGGGAGCTGTTTTTT | CASSVGTGGANTGELFF
TRBJ2-3 | 18 | TRBD2 | TRBV9 | many | TGTGCCAGCAGCGTAGAGACTAGCGGGGGGGCCGTGGCAGATACGCAGTATTTT | CASSVETSGGAVADTQYF
TRBJ2-5 | 13 | . | TRBV9 | many | TGTGCCAGCAGCGGGACGCCCCAAGAGACCCAGTACTTC | CASSGTPQETQYF
TRBJ2-2 | 15 | . | TRBV9 | many | TGTGCCAGCAGCGTAGGGAGGACGAACACCGGGGAGCTGTTTTTT | CASSVGRTNTGELFF
TRBJ2-3 | 16 | TRBD2 | TRBV9 | many | TGTGCCAGCAGCCCCCGGACTAGCGGGACCCACGATACGCAGTATTTT | CASSPRTSGTHDTQYF
TRBJ2-5 | 15 | . | TRBV9 | . | TGTGCCAGCAGCGTAGGCTTGGGTAGAGCGGAGACCCAGTACTTC | CASSVGLGRAETQYF
TRBJ2-2 | 18 | TRBD1 | TRBV9 | many | TGTGCCAGCAGCGCCCCAGGGGGGGGGACAGGGCCCACCGGGGAGCTGTTTTTT | CASSAPGGGTGPTGELFF
TRBJ2-1 | 11 | . | TRBV9 | many | TGTGCCAGCAGCGGAGGGAATGAGCAGTTCTTC | CASSGGNEQFF
TRBJ1-2 | 13 | . | TRBV9 | many | TGTGCCAGCAGCCCCGGGGAAAACTATGGCTACACCTTC | CASSPGENYGYTF
TRBJ1-1 | 14 | . | TRBV9 | many | TGTGCCAGCAGCGTAGCAAGGTACGGAGGGGAAGCTTTCTTT | CASSVARYGGEAFF
TRBJ1-1 | 14 | . | TRBV9 | many | TGTGCCAGCAGCGTAGCCTACAGAGACACTGAAGCTTTCTTT | CASSVAYRDTEAFF
TRBJ1-2 | 16 | . | TRBV9 | many | TGTGCCAGCAGCGTAGCTCAGACCCCCTTGGACTATGGCTACACCTTC | CASSVAQTPLDYGYTF
TRBJ1-2 | 15 | TRBD1 | TRBV9 | many | TGTGCCAGCAGCGTAGATCAGGGGGCCTTCTATGGCTACACCTTC | CASSVDQGAFYGYTF
TRBJ2-3 | 15 | . | TRBV9 | many | TGTGCCAGCAGCGCGTTCGGACAGCACACAGATACGCAGTATTTT | CASSAFGQHTDTQYF
TRBJ2-3 | 14 | . | TRBV9 | many | TGTGCCAGCAGCGTGGAGGCGCGGACGGATACGCAGTATTTT | CASSVEARTDTQYF
TRBJ2-2 | 18 | TRBD2 | TRBV9 | many | TGTGCCAGCAGCCGGACTAGCGGGGGGCCACTGGGCACCGGGGAGCTGTTTTTT | CASSRTSGGPLGTGELFF
TRBJ1-4 | 14 | TRBD1 | TRBV9 | many | TGTGCCAGCAGCTTGGGACAGGGGGCGGAAAAACTGTTTTTT | CASSLGQGAEKLFF
TRBJ2-2 | 13 | TRBD2 | TRBV9 | . | TGTGCCAGCAGCACTAGCGGCACCGGGGAGCTGTTTTTT | CASSTSGTGELFF
TRBJ2-1 | 15 | . | TRBV9 | many | TGTGCCAGCAGCCTTACCATCGGGAGATTCAATGAGCAGTTCTTC | CASSLTIGRFNEQFF
TRBJ2-1 | 13 | . | TRBV9 | many | TGTGCCAGCAGCGTAGACCCTAGCGATGAGCAGTTCTTC | CASSVDPSDEQFF